Below, 31 T cell receptor beta chains from the same sample are listed, as sequenced in a study of Ad26.COV2.S vaccination and SARS-CoV-2 variants (TCRdb year 2021). The sample's treatment or condition label, in plain terms: some 20 received Ad26.COV2.S at low or high dose, single or two shots; five or six received placebo; per-sample allocation not given. For vaccine and placebo recipients, the sequenced repertoires came from samples collected on day 63 after the first injection. The method behind the library was the immunoSEQ multiplex PCR assay. TCRdb holds this immuneACCESS table with in-frame rearrangements only. Some clones are missing; in checked studies, unresolved V genes explain under half, and the rest has no known cause. For this sample the table gives approximately 340,000 clones, of which around 83% were detected only once. The ten largest clones add up to roughly 3.5% of the sample.

Sequences were derived from peripheral blood, sampled in a trial of Ad26.COV2.S vaccine versus placebo. These receptors came from a person between 18 and 60 years old who received the Ad26.COV2.S COVID-19 vaccine or a placebo.

This clone was seen only a few times. The chain recombines TRBV3-1 (or the pseudogene TRBV3-2) with TRBJ1-2, with 7 bases lining up with TRBD1. CDR3 size: 15 residues. V lost 4 bases, J lost 6 bases, and 11 bases stayed unmatched. Germline values: CDR1 LGHDT, CDR2 YNNKEL (reference sequence). This chain's CDR3 is CASSLRRGLLNGYTF. CDR3 in DNA: TGTGCCAGCAGCCTCCGGAGGGGGCTGCTTAATGGCTACACCTTC.

V and J are TRBV5-1 and TRBJ1-2; 8 bases align to TRBD1. This CDR3 is 14 amino acids long. Germline CDR1 and CDR2: SGHRS and YFSETQ. J gave up 4 bases and V 3 bases, and 5 bases lay outside the gene matches. The CDR3 DNA reads as TGCGCCAGCAGCTCTCCTGGACAGGGCTATGGCTACACCTTC. Translation gives CASSSPGQGYGYTF. The full variable domain, in which reference TRBV5-1 and TRBJ1-2 provide the parts outside the CDR3, is KAGVTQTPRYLIKTRGQQVTLSCSPISGHRSVSWYQQTPGQGLQFLFEYFSETQRNKGNFPGRFSGRQFSNSRSEMNVSTLELGDSALYLCASSSPGQGYGYTFGSGTRLTVV.

Notes on this clone: Other DNA variants within this sample encode the same CDR3. J is TRBJ2-3 and V is TRBV20-1; D gene unclear. Germline assignment: CDR1 DFQATT and CDR2 SNEGSKA (reference sequence). The CDR3 has 10 residues. V was shortened by 3 bases and J by 2 bases, with 0 bases between the two germline ends. The CDR3 is CSASTDTQYF. In DNA form, the CDR3 reads TGCAGTGCTAGCACAGATACGCAGTATTTT.

The chain combines TRBV6-5 with TRBJ2-7; D gene ambiguous. Germline values: CDR1 MNHEY, CDR2 SVGAGI. CDR3 length equals 15 residues. The V gene lost 0 bases and the J gene lost 0 bases, with 9 bases spanning the gap. CDR3 sequence reads: CASSYSPSYSYEQYF. As DNA, the CDR3 is TGTGCCAGCAGTTACTCCCCTTCATACTCCTACGAGCAGTACTTC.

This clone was observed a handful of times. The chain combines TRBV14 with TRBJ2-1; TRBD2 matches 12 bases. This CDR3 comprises 15 residues. V dropped 2 bases and J dropped 6; count of bases not matched to a gene: 2. CDR1 is SGHDN and CDR2 is FVKESK in the germline V gene. The CDR3 DNA follows: TGTGCCAGCAGCCAACTAGCGGGAGGGTTCAATGAGCAGTTCTTC. Translation: CASSQLAGGFNEQFF.

The rearrangement links TRBV27 to TRBJ1-5; D is possibly TRBD1 (5 bases). Deletions cut 5 bases from V and 0 bases from J, with 11 bases between. Germline CDR1 and CDR2: MNHEY and SMNVEV (reference sequence). This CDR3 region has 15 residues. This CDR3 reads CASSPLTDSNQPQHF. In nucleotides, the CDR3 is TGTGCCAGCAGTCCTCTGACAGATAGCAATCAGCCCCAGCATTTT.

The chain is built from TRBV5-5 and TRBJ2-5; a possible D gene is TRBD2 (6 bases). CDR3 length: 15 amino acids. Germline lookup yields CDR1 SGHKS and CDR2 YYEKEE (reference sequence). Deletions cut 0 bases from V and 3 bases from J, with 12 bases between. The CDR3 is CASSLGSWGEETQYF. CDR3 nucleotide sequence: TGTGCCAGCAGCTTGGGATCCTGGGGGGAAGAGACCCAGTACTTC.

The V and J genes are TRBV29-1 and TRBJ2-1, with D possibly being TRBD2 (6 bases). V was clipped by 2 bases and J by 8 bases, with 13 bases between them. This CDR3 contains 13 residues. Germline-derived CDR1 and CDR2 are SQVTM and ANQGSEA. The CDR3 here is CSVERGKRDEQFF. The CDR3 DNA is TGCAGCGTTGAACGGGGGAAGCGGGATGAGCAGTTCTTC.

The chain joins TRBV30 to TRBJ2-3; D gene ambiguous. V was clipped by 2 bases and J by 4 bases, with 4 bases between them. CDR3 length equals 11 residues. CDR1 is GTSNPN, CDR2 SVGIG, per germline (reference sequence). The CDR3 region has the DNA TGTGCCTGGAGTCGGCCAGATACGCAGTATTTT. It encodes CAWSRPDTQYF.

The chain links TRBV5-1 to TRBJ2-2; 7 nucleotides agree with TRBD1. After removal of 0 bases from V and 2 bases from J, the junction contained 4 bases not matched to a gene. This CDR3 region has 16 residues. Looked up from germline, CDR1 is SGHRS and CDR2 is YFSETQ. The CDR3 nucleotides are TGCGCCAGCAGCTTGGTTCAGGGGGTCAACACCGGGGAGCTGTTTTTT. Translated, it gives CASSLVQGVNTGELFF. The complete variable domain, with remaining parts taken from reference TRBV5-1 and TRBJ2-2, reads KAGVTQTPRYLIKTRGQQVTLSCSPISGHRSVSWYQQTPGQGLQFLFEYFSETQRNKGNFPGRFSGRQFSNSRSEMNVSTLELGDSALYLCASSLVQGVNTGELFFGEGSRLTVL.

This chain connects TRBV6-5 to TRBJ2-5; a possible D gene is TRBD2 (6 bases). Germline CDR1 MNHEY, CDR2 SVGAGI. V was cut by 10 bases and J by 5 bases, with 17 bases left in between. The CDR3 has 13 residues. The CDR3 nucleotides are TGTGCCACCCGGAGGGGAAGGGTGGAGACCCAGTACTTC. Translated, it gives CATRRGRVETQYF.

This rearrangement joins TRBV6-5 to TRBJ2-7, with D hard to call. V lost 0 bases and J 7 bases, leaving 10 bases between the germline ends. The germline gives CDR1 MNHEY, CDR2 SVGAGI. CDR3 size: 13 residues. CDR3 residues: CASSYSRQREQYF. The CDR3 nucleotides read TGTGCCAGCAGTTACTCGAGGCAGAGGGAGCAGTACTTC.

The chain links TRBV6-2 or TRBV6-3 to TRBJ1-5, with TRBD1 matching over 10 bases. V was pared by 6 bases and J by 5 bases, with 13 bases of the junction left unmatched. The CDR3 totals 17 residues. Looked up from germline, CDR1 is MNHEY and CDR2 is SVGEGT. CDR3 amino acids: CASSPGQDRGYHQPQHF. The CDR3 nucleotides are TGTGCCAGCAGCCCCGGGCAGGACAGGGGGTATCATCAGCCCCAGCATTTT.

The V call is TRBV5-5, the J call TRBJ2-2; TRBD1 agrees at 9 bases. V lost 4 bases and J lost 12; bases outside the gene matches: 4. The CDR3 totals 12 residues. Looked up from germline, CDR1 is SGHKS and CDR2 is YYEKEE (reference sequence). DNA of the CDR3: TGTGCCAGCAGCGTCGACAGGGGGAAGCTGTTTTTT. Its protein is CASSVDRGKLFF.

This clone has just one count. This chain connects TRBV18 to TRBJ1-3; D is unresolved. The V gene's germline CDR1 is KGHSH and CDR2 LQKENI. The CDR3 length is 15 residues. V shed 3 bases and J shed 0 bases, with 9 bases lying between them. The CDR3 DNA follows: TGTGCCAGCTCACCCCCTGGCTTCTCTGGAAACACCATATATTTT. This gives the protein CASSPPGFSGNTIYF.

The gene calls are TRBV4-1 and TRBJ2-5, with a tentative D call TRBD2 (5 bases). This CDR3 spans 15 amino acids. Trimming stripped 3 bases from V and 1 base from J, with 12 bases between. CDR1 and CDR2 (germline): MGHRA, YSYEKL. CDR3 region: CASSHPHGVQETQYF. In nucleotides, the CDR3 is TGCGCCAGCAGCCACCCCCACGGGGTCCAAGAGACCCAGTACTTC.

The rearrangement joins TRBV30 to TRBJ2-1; D assignment may be TRBD1 or TRBD2 (5 bases each). CDR3 length: 14 residues. The V end lost 0 bases, the J end lost 5 bases, and 11 bases lay between the germline ends. Per germline, CDR1 GTSNPN and CDR2 SVGIG (reference sequence). The CDR3 nucleotides read TGTGCCTGGAGTGTAACCGGGGCCCACAATGAGCAGTTCTTC. This gives the protein CAWSVTGAHNEQFF. Variable domain in full (rest from reference TRBV30 and TRBJ2-1): SQTIHQWPATLVQPVGSPLSLECTVEGTSNPNLYWYRQAAGRGLQLLFYSVGIGQISSEVPQNLSASRPQDRQFILSSKKLLLSDSGFYLCAWSVTGAHNEQFFGPGTRLTVL.

The rearrangement links TRBV19 to TRBJ1-1; D perhaps matches TRBD1 (5 bases). Trimming shortened V by 7 bases and J by 5 bases, and 17 bases separated the two germline ends. This CDR3 region has 14 residues. Germline loops: CDR1 LNHDA, CDR2 SQIVND (reference sequence). The CDR3 sequence: CASNQDTSWTEAFF. CDR3 nucleotide sequence: TGTGCCAGTAATCAGGACACCTCTTGGACTGAAGCTTTCTTT.

The chain recombines TRBV28 with TRBJ1-5; D is ambiguous. Germline V gene sequence: CDR1 MDHEN, CDR2 SYDVKM. V was trimmed by 3 bases and J by 7 bases, leaving 10 bases between them. The CDR3 has 13 residues. CDR3 sequence reads: CASSFSGLQPQHF. CDR3 nucleotide sequence: TGTGCCAGCAGTTTTTCCGGGCTGCAGCCCCAGCATTTT.

This chain uses TRBV12-3 or TRBV12-4 with TRBJ2-2, with D perhaps TRBD2 (5 bases). Trimming shortened V by 6 bases and J by 5 bases, and 10 bases separated the two germline ends. The CDR3 totals 13 residues. The CDR3 nucleotides are TGTGCCAGCAGACCCGAGGGAACCGGGGAGCTGTTTTTT. Protein sequence: CASRPEGTGELFF.

The chain couples TRBV7-2 to TRBJ2-2; 9 positions agree with TRBD2. The CDR3 spans 17 residues. Losses at the gene ends were 4 bases for V and 5 bases for J; bases not matched to a gene: 11. The germline V gene encodes CDR1 SGHTA and CDR2 FQGNSA. The CDR3 DNA is TGTGCCAGCAGCTCGAATGGACTAGCGACATCAACCGGGGAGCTGTTTTTT. Encoded protein: CASSSNGLATSTGELFF.

The CDR3 here is CSARDETPQFF. The DNA for the CDR3 is TGCAGTGCTAGAGATGAAACTCCGCAGTTCTTC. The chain couples TRBV20-1 to TRBJ2-1; the D is unclear. From germline, CDR1 is DFQATT and CDR2 SNEGSKA (reference sequence). The germline V and J ends were trimmed by 0 bases and 12 bases, with 9 bases remaining between them. The CDR3 length is 11 residues.

This chain uses TRBV28 with TRBJ2-1; 8 nucleotides line up with TRBD2. V lost 2 bases and J lost 6; bases outside the gene matches: 6. There are 15 residues in the CDR3. CDR1 is MDHEN and CDR2 is SYDVKM in the germline V gene. CDR3 sequence: CASSLPWTSSNEQFF. Here the CDR3 DNA reads TGTGCCAGCAGTTTACCATGGACTAGCAGCAATGAGCAGTTCTTC.

The chain couples TRBV14 to TRBJ1-2; D not certain. Germline V gene data show CDR1 as SGHDN and CDR2 as FVKESK. V was shortened by 4 bases and J by 5 bases, with 17 bases between the two germline ends. CDR3 size: 15 residues. This CDR3 reads CASSPQAAGAYGYTF. For the CDR3, the DNA is TGTGCCAGCAGCCCCCAGGCGGCAGGAGCATATGGCTACACCTTC.

The V and J genes are TRBV3-1 (or the pseudogene TRBV3-2) and TRBJ1-2; D gene unclear. The V and J ends lost 1 base and 7 bases respectively, with 7 bases between them. The CDR3 spans 12 residues. Germline values: CDR1 LGHDT, CDR2 YNNKEL (reference sequence). CDR3 protein: CASSQVGFGYTF. CDR3 DNA sequence: TGTGCCAGCAGCCAAGTAGGGTTTGGCTACACCTTC.

This chain uses TRBV20-1 with TRBJ2-2; D is uncertain. V lost 3 bases, J lost 6 bases, and 11 bases lay in between. The CDR3 has 13 amino acids. The germline V gene encodes CDR1 DFQATT and CDR2 SNEGSKA (reference sequence). The CDR3 is CSASSPTSGELFF. In DNA, the CDR3 is TGCAGTGCTAGTAGCCCAACCTCCGGGGAGCTGTTTTTT.

This clone was seen a single time. The chain carries TRBV9 and TRBJ2-7, with D perhaps assigned TRBD1 or TRBD2 (5 bases each). This CDR3 spans 15 amino acids. Deletions cut 5 bases from V and 0 bases from J, with 15 bases between. Germline V gives CDR1 SGDLS, CDR2 YYNGEE. CDR3 sequence: CASSRLGASSYEQYF. CDR3 nucleotide sequence: TGTGCCAGCAGTCGACTCGGGGCAAGCTCCTACGAGCAGTACTTC.

The chain is built from TRBV4-1 and TRBJ1-6, with D uncertain. Germline loops: CDR1 MGHRA, CDR2 YSYEKL. The ends were cut back, 0 bases at V and 3 bases at J, with 9 bases in the middle. The CDR3 runs 16 residues. CDR3 nucleotide sequence: TGCGCCAGCAGCCAAGATCCCCAGAACTATAATTCACCCCTCCACTTT. It yields the protein CASSQDPQNYNSPLHF.

V and J are TRBV2 and TRBJ2-1, with a tentative D call TRBD1 (6 bases). The V gene's germline CDR1 is SNHLY and CDR2 FYNNEI. Trimming pared 6 bases from V and 9 bases from J, leaving 15 bases between. CDR3 size: 13 residues. Here the CDR3 reads CASSSGAPGEQFF. The CDR3 DNA follows: TGTGCCAGCAGCTCAGGGGCCCCTGGTGAGCAGTTCTTC.

The J gene is TRBJ2-3, the V gene TRBV13, with a weak D call TRBD1 (5 bases). This CDR3 has 14 amino acids. Germline CDR1 reads PRHDT; CDR2 reads FYEKMQ (reference sequence). V lost 5 bases and J lost 2, with 11 bases in between. The CDR3 nucleotides read TGTGCCAGCAGCCCCCTGGGGCACACAGATACGCAGTATTTT. This codes for CASSPLGHTDTQYF.

The rearrangement joins TRBV10-3 to TRBJ2-5, with 8 positions matching TRBD2. Germline assignment: CDR1 ENHRY and CDR2 SYGVKD. CDR3 length: 15 amino acids. The J segment lost 0 bases and the V segment lost 3 bases, leaving 3 bases of the junction unmatched. Here the CDR3 DNA reads TGTGCCATCAGTGATCGCGGGAGGTACCAAGAGACCCAGTACTTC. This sequence encodes CAISDRGRYQETQYF.